This T cell receptor (beta chain) was recovered during a study of blood T cell repertoires in COVID-19 (dated by TCRdb to the early 2020s). A note on the overall study: Collaborator samples came from the United States, Italy and Spain and covered acute and convalescent phases of COVID-19. The prospective study material was composed of cDNA or gDNA derived from T cells, B-cell-depleted T cells, or PBMCs. The dataset comprised deeply sampled blood TCRbeta repertoires from subjects exposed to, actively infected with, or recovered from COVID-19. The repertoires were released in a freely available public database intended as a resource for research on the immune response to SARS-CoV-2. The samples were drawn from two sources: the first 160 participants of the ongoing ImmuneRACE study, and 950 to 1,500 subjects contributed by 6 global collaborators. A de-identified subject ID, COVID-19 status, age in years and sex were almost always included in the sample metadata. Where available, HLA class I and class II types were taken from metadata supplied by the sample provider and were not determined by assay-based typing.

As regards this clone: Which antigen it targets is not known. Base qualities are not at hand, and no much larger clone is one base apart.

Enrolling through a virtual design, the prospective study's participants ranged in age from roughly 18 to 89 years and lived across about two dozen United States geographic areas. Cohort assignment in the prospective study relied on participant-reported clinical history from a screening survey and a study questionnaire. Recovered participants in ImmuneRACE Cohort 3 were defined as having two consecutive negative NP/OP PCR tests, clearance from a healthcare professional, or resolution of symptoms. In the prospective study, whole blood, serum and a nasopharyngeal or oropharyngeal swab were collected from each participant by mobile phlebotomists. Prospective study participants could optionally give additional blood draws and questionnaires over a roughly two-month period. Prospective study blood samples were shipped either frozen or at room temperature before DNA extraction. The germline V gene (reference sequence) provides CDR1 SGHNT and CDR2 YYREEE. Trimming takes 3 bases off V and 5 bases off J; junction bases not matched to a gene: 3. The CDR3 contains 14 residues, cysteine and phenylalanine counted. Only the CDR3 DNA is retained, 42 bases long and in frame from the first base.

On the study overall, not on this receptor specifically: Clinical and demographic metadata were provided uncurated, with the amount varying by source and participant.

TCRbeta CDR3 regions were amplified from genomic DNA using the immunoSEQ Assay, a bias-controlled multiplex PCR. From the authors' description of their analysis: Within the assay, amplification of reference gene primers was used to estimate how many nucleated cells each sample contained. Sequence reads were collapsed and filtered to measure the absolute abundance of every unique TCRbeta CDR3 rearrangement. For each sample, productive Simpson clonality was calculated by taking the square root of Simpson's diversity index across productive rearrangements. The table was pulled from immuneACCESS by TCRdb, which kept in-frame rearrangements only. Such tables lose some clones; where checked, under half of the loss comes from unresolved V genes, and the rest has no known cause. That table gives V, J and clone size, and the DNA gave D and trimming. The sample data list about 64,000 clones, and more than 75% of these were observed just once. The ten largest make up 10% of the sample.

This receptor was obtained from a woman aged 40 to 50 who had recovered from COVID-19. The sample consisted of PBMCs or T cells enriched from blood (not recorded which). The rearrangement combines TRBV5-4 with TRBJ2-3, with 10 junctional bases fitting TRBD2. The DNA sequence is TGTGCCAGCAGCTCGGGACTAGCGAGAGATACGCAGTATTTT. Its translation reads: CASSSGLARDTQYF. The CDR3 plus the reference TRBV5-4 and TRBJ2-3 genes for the other parts give the full variable domain: ETGVTQSPTHLIKTRGQQVTLRCSSQSGHNTVSWYQQALGQGPQFIFQYYREEENGRGNFPPRFSGLQFPNYSSELNVNALELDDSALYLCASSSGLARDTQYFGPGTRLTVL.